Shown below are 27 T cell receptor beta chains from a single sample sequenced in a study of shared clonotypes between healthy human individuals. Libraries were prepared by immunoSEQ multiplex PCR; TCRdb keeps only in-frame clonotypes and omits some of them. This sample carries around 370,000 clones, about 97% of them seen once, and the ten largest clones take 0.32%. The sequencing sample was made of memory CD8+ T cells sorted from blood. Subset meaning: CD45RO+ cells pooled with CCR7-negative TemRA cells. All receptors come from a man aged 30 to 45 in good health.

The DNA of the CDR3 is TGTGCCAGCAGTTACTTAGCGGGAACTTCCACCGGGGAGCTGTTTTTT. Translation gives CASSYLAGTSTGELFF. V and J are TRBV6-5 and TRBJ2-2, with 8 bases identical to TRBD2. The J segment lost 4 bases and the V segment lost 1 base, leaving 5 bases of the junction unmatched. CDR1 is MNHEY and CDR2 is SVGAGI in the germline V gene. This CDR3 contains 16 residues.

The chain employs TRBV25-1 and TRBJ2-1; 11 nucleotides line up with TRBD2. CDR3 length: 16 residues. The germline gives CDR1 MGHDK, CDR2 SYGVNS. The ends lost 0 bases at V and 3 bases at J; junction bases unmatched: 1. This CDR3 is CASSEYGTSGYNEQFF. CDR3 coding DNA: TGTGCCAGCAGTGAATACGGGACTAGCGGCTACAATGAGCAGTTCTTC. The full variable domain, completed using reference TRBV25-1 and TRBJ2-1, is EADIYQTPRYLVIGTGKKITLECSQTMGHDKMYWYQQDPGMELHLIHYSYGVNSTEKGDLSSESTVSRIRTEHFPLTLESARPSHTSQYLCASSEYGTSGYNEQFFGPGTRLTVL.

Only one count was recorded for this clone. The chain combines TRBV7-9 with TRBJ2-3; D might be TRBD2 (6 bases). V lost 5 bases and J 5 bases, leaving 20 bases between the germline ends. CDR1 is SEHNR and CDR2 is FQNEAQ in the germline V gene (reference sequence). The CDR3 is made up of 16 amino acids. CDR3 sequence: CASSHPWDFFGDTQYF. The CDR3 DNA sequence: TGTGCCAGCAGCCACCCGTGGGACTTCTTTGGAGATACGCAGTATTTT.

This clone was seen a single time. Here the CDR3 reads CASSRLAGDIEQFF. The CDR3 DNA sequence: TGCGCCAGCTCCCGACTAGCGGGAGACATCGAGCAGTTCTTC. The chain carries TRBV5-1 and TRBJ2-1, with 12 bases lining up with TRBD2. Germline trimming cut 7 bases from V and 10 bases from J; bases unmatched to any gene: 9. The CDR3 contains 14 residues. Germline V gene sequence: CDR1 SGHRS, CDR2 YFSETQ.

This clone showed up just once. The chain combines TRBV27 with TRBJ2-4; 12 positions agree with TRBD2. CDR1 is MNHEY, CDR2 SMNVEV, per germline (reference sequence). The trim removed 2 bases at V and 4 bases at J, leaving 0 bases unmatched. The CDR3 totals 15 residues. CDR3 coding DNA: TGTGCCAGCAGTTTAGGGACTAGCGGGAAAAACATTCAGTACTTC. It yields the protein CASSLGTSGKNIQYF.

The rearrangement links TRBV30 to TRBJ1-1; D not resolved. The V gene's germline CDR1 is GTSNPN and CDR2 SVGIG (reference sequence). CDR3 size: 12 residues. V was clipped by 7 bases and J by 0 bases, with 9 bases between them. The CDR3 DNA reads TGTGCCTCTGGACGGATGAACACTGAAGCTTTCTTT. Its translation is CASGRMNTEAFF. Together with reference TRBV30 and TRBJ1-1, the CDR3 gives the full variable domain: SQTIHQWPATLVQPVGSPLSLECTVEGTSNPNLYWYRQAAGRGLQLLFYSVGIGQISSEVPQNLSASRPQDRQFILSSKKLLLSDSGFYLCASGRMNTEAFFGQGTRLTVV.

The chain uses TRBV6-1 and TRBJ1-5; 8 nucleotides align to TRBD1. The CDR3 contains 15 residues. From germline, CDR1 is MNHNS and CDR2 SASEGT. Trimming removed 7 bases from V and 0 bases from J; junction bases left unmatched: 5. CDR3 region: CASTGGIYSNQPQHF. In DNA, the CDR3 is TGTGCCAGCACAGGGGGCATCTATAGCAATCAGCCCCAGCATTTT.

The chain is built from TRBV21-1 and TRBJ2-5. TRBV21-1 is designated a pseudogene. The CDR3 totals 11 residues. CDR3 DNA: TGTGCCAGCAGCAACCAAGAGACCCAGTACTTC. Amino acid sequence: CASSNQETQYF.

CDR3 region: CASSFGTGANSPLHF. The CDR3, as DNA: TGTGCCAGCAGCTTTGGGACAGGGGCCAATTCACCCCTCCACTTT. V usage is TRBV5-6 and J usage is TRBJ1-6; 10 bases match TRBD1. The germline V gene has CDR1 SGHDT and CDR2 YYEEEE. The CDR3 extends over 15 amino acids. Trimming cost V 2 bases and J 7 bases; bases outside gene matches: 3.

The chain uses TRBV5-1 and TRBJ2-1; 13 nucleotides agree with TRBD2. Germline CDR1 is SGHRS and CDR2 is YFSETQ. The junction had 11 bases not matched to a gene; V was cut back by 2 bases and J by 0 bases. CDR3 size: 20 residues. CDR3 region: CASSFLTPGLAGDSYNEQFF. In DNA, the CDR3 is TGCGCCAGCAGCTTTTTAACCCCCGGACTAGCGGGAGACTCCTACAATGAGCAGTTCTTC.

The count of this clone is one. The genes are TRBV21-1 and TRBJ2-2. TRBV21-1 is assigned pseudogene status. The CDR3 has 15 amino acids. CDR3 loop: CASSKVPQRSGELFF. The CDR3 coding sequence is TGTGCCAGCAGCAAAGTGCCCCAAAGGTCTGGGGAGCTGTTTTTT.

The chain uses TRBV11-1 and TRBJ2-7, with D tentatively TRBD2 (5 bases). Germline V gives CDR1 SGHAT, CDR2 FQDESV (reference sequence). V lost 0 bases and J 2 bases, leaving 5 bases between the germline ends. The CDR3 is 13 amino acids. The CDR3 here is CASSLAGAYEQYF. The DNA of the CDR3 is TGTGCCAGCAGCTTAGCGGGAGCCTACGAGCAGTACTTC.

This clone appeared a few times. The rearrangement uses TRBV4-2 and TRBJ1-5; D is unclear. The CDR3 spans 14 residues. Germline values: CDR1 LGHNA, CDR2 YNFKEQ. The V end was cut by 1 base, the J end by 7 bases, with 11 bases between. The DNA for the CDR3 is TGTGCCAGCAGCCAAGCGGAGATTTGGCAGCCCCAGCATTTT. Translated, it gives CASSQAEIWQPQHF.

The chain combines TRBV2 with TRBJ2-7, with TRBD2 identical over 7 bases. The CDR3 length is 13 residues. Per germline, CDR1 SNHLY and CDR2 FYNNEI. The trim removed 8 bases at V and 1 base at J, leaving 5 bases unmatched. This CDR3 reads CASGSGVSYEQYF. In nucleotides, the CDR3 is TGTGCCAGCGGAAGCGGGGTATCCTACGAGCAGTACTTC.

The J gene is TRBJ2-7, the V gene TRBV7-6; 10 bases are shared with TRBD2. Germline V gene lookup returns CDR1 SGHVS and CDR2 FNYEAQ. The CDR3 contains 16 residues. V was pared by 5 bases and J by 5 bases, with 12 bases of the junction left unmatched. This CDR3 is CASSLSLAGDFDEQYF. CDR3 nucleotides: TGTGCCAGCAGCCTCTCCCTAGCGGGAGATTTTGACGAGCAGTACTTC.

V is TRBV20-1 and J is TRBJ2-7; D perhaps matches TRBD1 (6 bases). CDR1 and CDR2 (germline): DFQATT, SNEGSKA (reference sequence). Trimming shortened V by 6 bases and J by 6 bases, and 12 bases separated the two germline ends. This CDR3 region has 11 residues. The CDR3: CSARTVSEQYF. CDR3 bases: TGCAGTGCGCGGACAGTCTCCGAGCAGTACTTC.

The chain combines TRBV19 with TRBJ1-1, with 8 bases matching TRBD1. Germline CDR1 reads LNHDA; CDR2 reads SQIVND (reference sequence). This CDR3 has 14 residues. The J segment lost 1 base and the V segment lost 5 bases, leaving 3 bases of the junction unmatched. The CDR3 here is CASSLGTGNTEAFF. The CDR3 DNA reads as TGTGCCAGTAGTTTGGGGACAGGGAACACTGAAGCTTTCTTT.

The chain couples TRBV28 to TRBJ2-1; D unclear. Germline V gene sequence: CDR1 MDHEN, CDR2 SYDVKM. The CDR3 is 11 amino acids. V gave up 2 bases and J gave up 7 bases, with 3 bases separating them. CDR3: CASSLANEQFF. CDR3 sequence (DNA): TGTGCCAGCAGTTTAGCGAATGAGCAGTTCTTC.

The rearrangement links TRBV28 to TRBJ2-1, with unresolved D. The germline V gene has CDR1 MDHEN and CDR2 SYDVKM. The CDR3 sequence is 14 residues long. The V and J ends lost 3 bases and 2 bases respectively, with 8 bases between them. CDR3: CASSLLGTYNEQFF. The CDR3 DNA is TGTGCCAGCAGTTTGCTAGGCACCTACAATGAGCAGTTCTTC.

The genes are TRBV18 and TRBJ1-1, with 7 bases aligning to TRBD1. V lost 3 bases and J lost 0; bases outside the gene matches: 10. Per germline, CDR1 KGHSH and CDR2 LQKENI. This CDR3 region has 17 residues. This CDR3 is CASSPLTGRSVNTEAFF. The CDR3 bases are TGTGCCAGCTCACCTTTGACAGGGAGATCGGTGAACACTGAAGCTTTCTTT.

This sequence joins TRBV11-2 and TRBJ1-2, with D unclear. Trimming took off 5 bases at V and 3 bases at J, with 13 bases between the two ends. CDR1 SGHAT and CDR2 FQNNGV come from the germline V gene. This CDR3 region has 14 residues. CDR3 residues: CASSPLAGYYGYTF. In DNA form, the CDR3 reads TGTGCCAGCAGCCCCTTGGCCGGGTACTATGGCTACACCTTC.

About this clone: Relative to the germline gene, one junction end is altered; a read error may explain this. This sequence joins TRBV5-1 and TRBJ1-5; D is unclear. Germline CDR1 SGHRS, CDR2 YFSETQ. This CDR3 has 14 residues. CDR3 residues: CASRLDQGNQPQHF. The DNA of the CDR3 is TGCGCCAGCAGATTGGATCAGGGCAATCAGCCCCAGCATTTT.

The rearrangement uses TRBV5-1 and TRBJ2-3; no reliable D call. The V gene's germline CDR1 is SGHRS and CDR2 YFSETQ. The length of the CDR3 is 13 residues. Trimming shortened V by 1 base and J by 6 bases, and 9 bases separated the two germline ends. The DNA of the CDR3 is TGCGCCAGCAGCTTGTTATCGAGGGATACGCAGTATTTT. Its protein product is CASSLLSRDTQYF.

The chain is built from TRBV28 and TRBJ1-4; D is unclear. V was shortened by 6 bases and J by 0 bases, with 14 bases between the two germline ends. The CDR3 extends over 16 amino acids. Germline CDR1 and CDR2: MDHEN and SYDVKM. The CDR3 sequence is CASSRRSLATNEKLFF. CDR3 coding DNA: TGTGCCAGCAGCCGCCGCAGTCTTGCAACTAATGAAAAACTGTTTTTT. Supplemented by reference TRBV28 and TRBJ1-4, the full variable domain reads DVKVTQSSRYLVKRTGEKVFLECVQDMDHENMFWYRQDPGLGLRLIYFSYDVKMKEKGDIPEGYSVSREKKERFSLILESASTNQTSMYLCASSRRSLATNEKLFFGSGTQLSVL.

The V call is TRBV7-2, the J call TRBJ1-5; D uncertain. The CDR3 contains 13 residues. Germline loops: CDR1 SGHTA, CDR2 FQGNSA. With 4 bases removed from V and 1 base from J, the gap between germline ends came to 5 bases. The CDR3 DNA is TGTGCCAGCAGCTCGGACAGCAATCAGCCCCAGCATTTT. This codes for CASSSDSNQPQHF. Variable domain in full (rest from reference TRBV7-2 and TRBJ1-5): GAGVSQSPSNKVTEKGKDVELRCDPISGHTALYWYRQSLGQGLEFLIYFQGNSAPDKSGLPSDRFSAERTGGSVSTLTIQRTQQEDSAVYLCASSSDSNQPQHFGDGTRLSIL.

V and J are TRBV10-2 and TRBJ1-2, with D hard to call. The CDR3 spans 16 residues. Germline CDR1 and CDR2: WSHSY and SAAADI. V was cut by 6 bases and J by 4 bases, with 21 bases left in between. In DNA form, the CDR3 reads TGCGCCAGCAGGCCAGAACAGCGTAGGTCTCTCTATGGCTACACCTTC. Its protein is CASRPEQRRSLYGYTF.

This rearrangement joins TRBV7-9 to TRBJ2-4; a possible D gene is TRBD2 (5 bases). Germline CDR1 and CDR2: SEHNR and FQNEAQ (reference sequence). Trimming left V 1 base short and J 7 bases short, with 11 bases between. This CDR3 contains 14 residues. As DNA, the CDR3 is TGTGCCAGCAGCTTAGGTAGCGTGGGGAACATTCAGTACTTC. Translation: CASSLGSVGNIQYF.